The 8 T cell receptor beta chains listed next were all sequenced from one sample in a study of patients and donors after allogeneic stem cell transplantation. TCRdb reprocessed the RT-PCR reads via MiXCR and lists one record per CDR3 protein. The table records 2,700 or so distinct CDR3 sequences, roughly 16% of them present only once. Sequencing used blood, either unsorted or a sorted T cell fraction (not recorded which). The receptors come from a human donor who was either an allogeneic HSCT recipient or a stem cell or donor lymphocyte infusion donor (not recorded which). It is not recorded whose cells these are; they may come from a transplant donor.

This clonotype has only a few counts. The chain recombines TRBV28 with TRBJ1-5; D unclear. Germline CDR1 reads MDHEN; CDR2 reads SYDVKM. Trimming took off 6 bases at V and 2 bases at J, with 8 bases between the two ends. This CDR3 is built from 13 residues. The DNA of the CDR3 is TGTGCCAGCAGGCCCGGGGGCAATCAGCCCCAGCATTTT. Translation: CASRPGGNQPQHF.

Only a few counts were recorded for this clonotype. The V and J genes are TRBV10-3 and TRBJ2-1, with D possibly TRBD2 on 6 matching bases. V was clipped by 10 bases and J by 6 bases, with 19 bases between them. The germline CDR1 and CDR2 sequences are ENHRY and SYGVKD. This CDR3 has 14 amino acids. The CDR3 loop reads CATRVPSVGNEQFF. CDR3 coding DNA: TGTGCCACCCGAGTACCTAGCGTAGGCAATGAGCAGTTCTTC.

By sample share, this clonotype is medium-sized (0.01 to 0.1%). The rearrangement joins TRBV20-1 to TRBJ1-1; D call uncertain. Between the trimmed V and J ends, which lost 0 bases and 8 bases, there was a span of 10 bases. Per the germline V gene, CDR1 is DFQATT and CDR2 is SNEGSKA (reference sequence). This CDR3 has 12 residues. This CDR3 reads CSARDGGLEAFF. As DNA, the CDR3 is TGCAGTGCTAGAGACGGAGGGTTGGAAGCTTTCTTT.

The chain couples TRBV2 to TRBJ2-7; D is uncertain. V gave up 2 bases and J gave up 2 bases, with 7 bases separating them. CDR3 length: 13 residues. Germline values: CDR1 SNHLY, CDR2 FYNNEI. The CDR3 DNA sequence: TGTGCCAGCAGTGAACGCCGCACCTACGAGCAGTACTTC. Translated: CASSERRTYEQYF.

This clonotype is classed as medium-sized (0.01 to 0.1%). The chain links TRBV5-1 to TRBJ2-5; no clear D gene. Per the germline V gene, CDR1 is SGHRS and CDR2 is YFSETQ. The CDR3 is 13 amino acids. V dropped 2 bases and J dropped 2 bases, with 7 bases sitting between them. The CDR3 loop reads CASSFSQQETQYF. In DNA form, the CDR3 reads TGCGCCAGCAGCTTTTCACAGCAAGAGACCCAGTACTTC.

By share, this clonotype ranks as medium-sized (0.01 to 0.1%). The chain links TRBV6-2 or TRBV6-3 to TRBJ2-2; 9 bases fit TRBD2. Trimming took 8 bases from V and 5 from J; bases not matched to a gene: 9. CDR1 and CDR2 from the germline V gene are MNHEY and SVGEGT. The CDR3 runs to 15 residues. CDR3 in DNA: TGTGCCAGCCGTCGTAGCGGGAGAGAGACCGGGGAGCTGTTTTTT. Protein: CASRRSGRETGELFF.

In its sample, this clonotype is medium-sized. CDR3 DNA sequence: TGCAGCGTCCTCGGACAGGGGGACACTGAAGCTTTCTTT. Its protein product is CSVLGQGDTEAFF. The chain has TRBV29-1 and TRBJ1-1; TRBD1 aligns across 10 bases. The CDR3 contains 13 residues. Germline CDR1 is SQVTM and CDR2 is ANQGSEA. V gave up 6 bases and J gave up 3 bases; unmatched junction bases: 4.

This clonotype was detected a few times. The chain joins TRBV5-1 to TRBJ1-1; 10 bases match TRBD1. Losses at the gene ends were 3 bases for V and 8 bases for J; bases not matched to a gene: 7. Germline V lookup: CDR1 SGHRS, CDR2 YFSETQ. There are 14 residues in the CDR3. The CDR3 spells CASSSGQGTYEAFF. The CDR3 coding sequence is TGCGCCAGCAGCTCGGGACAGGGGACCTACGAAGCTTTCTTT.